The next 9 T cell receptor beta chains were all read from a single sample in a study of CD8+ T cells in alopecia areata. Cells that came from pooled cutaneous lymph nodes were sorted using CD4, CD8alpha, NKG2D, NKG2ACE and other markers. Once RNA had been extracted, it was reverse transcribed into cDNA to act as the sequencing template. This table comes from immunoSEQ multiplex PCR, and its TCRdb copy is limited to in-frame clones, with some not included. Singletons are absent from the sample, which has about 270,000 clones. The sequenced material came from CD4+ T cells sorted from a lymph node. These receptors were taken from a C3H/HeJ mouse with alopecia areata. For the strain, the MHC haplotype given is H2-k.

Notes on this clone: The listed genes are named as in mouse. The CDR3 extends 4 residues past the end of the read, so its final part is completed from the germline J gene. The chain joins TRBV5 to TRBJ2-3; 7 positions agree with TRBD1. The CDR3 contains 14 residues. Germline-derived CDR1 and CDR2 are LGHNA and YNLKQL (reference sequence). V lost 5 bases and J lost 1; bases outside the gene matches: 3. The sequenced part of the CDR3 DNA is TGTGCCAGCAGCTACGGACAGGGTGCAGAA. Amino acids: CASSYGQGAE. The full CDR3 protein reads CASSYGQGAETLYF.

For this clone: The genes are named according to mouse. With the read ending 4 residues before the CDR3 end, the germline J gene is used to fill in that end. V usage is TRBV5 and J usage is TRBJ1-1; 9 positions match TRBD1. V lost 3 bases to trimming and J lost 3 bases; unmatched junction nucleotides: 8. The CDR3 has 16 residues. The germline V gene has CDR1 LGHNA and CDR2 YNLKQL (reference sequence). CDR3 loop: CASSQPGQGRDTEVFF. The CDR3 DNA, read in part, is TGTGCCAGCAGCCAGCCGGGACAGGGTAGAGACACA.

This clone was found many times. The gene symbols are mouse symbols. CDR3 DNA, as far as it was read: TGTGCTAGCAGGAGACAGGGGAGCACCGGG. Protein: CASRRQGSTG. The entire CDR3 protein is CASRRQGSTGQLYF. The J gene is TRBJ2-2, the V gene TRBV17, with 8 bases that match TRBD1. The read is 4 residues too short to cover the CDR3 end, so that end is filled in from the germline J gene. The V gene end was trimmed by 6 bases and the J gene end by 4 bases; junction bases not matched to a gene: 4. Germline assignment: CDR1 MNHDT and CDR2 YYDKIL. This CDR3 region has 14 residues.

The table lists this clone with many counts. The gene names given are mouse names. From the germline J gene comes the end of the CDR3, since the read stops 4 residues before it. V is TRBV13-3 and J is TRBJ2-7; the match to TRBD1 covers 11 bases. CDR3 length: 15 amino acids. Germline V gives CDR1 NNHDY, CDR2 SYVADS. CDR3 DNA (partial): TGTGCCAGCAGTAACCTCCCGGGACAGGGGGAT. It specifies CASSNLPGQGD. The full CDR3 is CASSNLPGQGDEQYF.

To note about this clone: Gene names denote mouse genes. Read data end 4 residues before the CDR3 end; the end is taken from the germline J gene. The rearrangement joins TRBV17 to TRBJ2-5; TRBD1 might be the D (6 bases). CDR1 MNHDT and CDR2 YYDKIL come from the germline V gene. The CDR3 runs 15 residues. The CDR3 loop is CASSRDQAGEDTQYF. The sequenced part of the CDR3 DNA is TGTGCTAGCAGTAGAGATCAGGCAGGGGAAGAC.

Worth noting for this clone: Genes here carry mouse names. The CDR3 end is not reached by the read, which stops 4 residues before it; the germline J gene fills it in. This chain connects TRBV13-3 to TRBJ1-2; D possibly corresponds to TRBD1 (5 bases). The germline gives CDR1 NNHDY, CDR2 SYVADS. V was shortened by 2 bases and J by 4 bases, with 12 bases between the two germline ends. CDR3 length equals 14 residues. This CDR3 is CASSESQGGSDYTF. CDR3 bases read: TGTGCCAGCAGTGAAAGCCAGGGAGGCTCC.

Worth noting for this clone: Gene names denote mouse genes. Read sequence stops 4 residues before the CDR3 end, and the germline J gene provides the missing end. Other nucleotide sequences in the sample specify the same CDR3. The V call is TRBV31, the J call TRBJ2-5, with D possibly matching TRBD1 (6 bases). Trimming shortened V by 0 bases and J by 3 bases, and 10 bases separated the two germline ends. Per germline, CDR1 GKSSPN and CDR2 SITVG. The CDR3 runs to 14 residues. The CDR3 loop reads CAWSLRGGQDTQYF. The sequenced CDR3 bases are TGTGCCTGGAGTCTCAGGGGTGGACAAGAC.

In its sample, this clone was seen many times. The genes are named according to mouse. The read gets to within 3 residues of the CDR3 end, and the germline J gene fills in the rest. This chain connects TRBV3 to TRBJ1-6, with TRBD1 matching over 7 bases. TRBJ1-6 is marked as an open reading frame, function uncertain. The CDR3 loop spans 16 amino acids. J lost 3 bases, V lost 3 bases, and 5 bases had no gene match. Germline V gives CDR1 SNHLY, CDR2 FYNGKV (reference sequence). Incomplete CDR3 DNA: TGTGCCAGCAGCTTTTCCGGACAGGACTATAATTCGCCC. As protein: CASSFSGQDYNSP. The CDR3, in full, reads CASSFSGQDYNSPLYF.

This clone came up a few times. Gene names and germline match the mouse. The CDR3 goes on 4 residues after the read ends, and that part is filled in from the germline J gene. The chain is built from TRBV31 and TRBJ2-1, with D possibly matching TRBD2 (6 bases). The germline gives CDR1 GKSSPN, CDR2 SITVG. This CDR3 is built from 14 residues. V lost 1 base and J lost 4, with 11 bases in between. CDR3 in amino acids: CAWSRVGDYAEQFF. The CDR3 DNA, read in part, is TGTGCCTGGAGTCGAGTGGGGGATTATGCT.